This TCR beta chain was sequenced during a study of T cells after yellow fever vaccination (dated by TCRdb to about 2019). Study-level background: Libraries from fractions with low cell numbers were prepared with the SMART-Seq v4 Ultra Low Input RNA kit. To follow T-cell clones before and after primary and booster YFV17D yellow fever vaccination, bulk TCR alpha and beta repertoires were sequenced over time. Two healthy male donors, one aged 18 to 30 and one aged 30 to 40 years, made up the cohort. Bulk PBMC replicates and cell subsets were isolated from blood drawn at multiple timepoints before and after both primary and secondary immunization.

Comment on this clonotype: Its antigen is unknown. The record has no base qualities; no much larger clone is one base away.

Read against the paper, the sample's treatment or condition label means: live attenuated yellow fever vaccine strain. At each blood-draw timepoint, two biological replicates of bulk PBMCs were collected. PBMCs were isolated from peripheral blood using a standard Ficoll-Paque protocol. TriZol was used to extract RNA from bulk PBMCs, CD4 and CD8 fractions, and dextramer-positive and dextramer-negative fractions. The germline V gene gives CDR1 as SQVTM and CDR2 as ANQGSEA. The germline ends are 21 bases apart after V is trimmed by 6 bases and J by 4 bases. Reading from cysteine to phenylalanine, the CDR3 counts 15 amino acids. The sequence is cut down to CDR3 DNA, 45 bases in frame from base 1. Results and caveats for the whole study, not just this receptor: Compared with the primary T-cell response, the secondary T-cell response was weaker but faster, peaking on day 5 rather than day 15. Computational filtering was required because FACS-sorted repertoires could contain abundant contaminating clonotypes from the bulk population. After the booster, most of the clones that had expanded following primary vaccination were detected again (just under 97% of CD4 and 85% to 90% of CD8), which suggests that memory was broadly maintained. A small share of clonotypes was detected in both CD4 and CD8 compartments, with the overlap likely arising from convergent recombination. Only two donors were included in the study, so the extent to which the findings can be generalized is limited.

TCR cDNA was made using 5'RACE template switching, a step that added a universal primer site and unique molecular identifiers. Priming for cDNA synthesis came from both the TCR alpha and TCR beta constant segments. Library amplification used two PCR steps, and the second PCR step added sample barcodes and sequencing adapters. Sequencing of libraries was done on Illumina HiSeq 2500 (2x100 bp) or NovaSeq (2x150 bp). Processing in the source paper ran as follows. MIGEC was used to demultiplex reads and collapse the reads into UMI consensus sequences, and MiXCR was used for V(D)J alignment. Using edgeR on replicate PBMC samples, clonotypes were called vaccine-responding if FDR was below 0.01 and the log2 fold change was above 5 up to day 15. Bulk clonotypes were assigned CD4 or CD8 identity according to which sequenced CD4 or CD8 repertoire held them at higher abundance. Clones were called with MiXCR by TCRdb after fastp trimmed the public reads at Q25, and only in-frame beta chains were retained. Each CDR3 protein gets just one entry, which takes the most common genes and DNA from the rows behind it. In this record, the V and J calls reflect TCRdb's handling and not the investigators' own analysis. This sample lists under 400,000 distinct CDR3 sequences; under 14% were detected once. Of the sample, about 17% is held by the ten largest clones.

The sequence links TRBV29-1 to TRBJ2-5; TRBD2 might be the D gene, on 6 matching bases. The sequence was collected from a man in his late teens or twenties who received the YFV17D yellow fever vaccine. The sample was PBMCs, taken on the day of the first yellow fever vaccination. The CDR3 reads CSVKAGSTGGETQYF. Here is the DNA: TGCAGCGTCAAAGCGGGTAGTACTGGAGGAGAGACCCAGTACTTC.